The clone carrying this TCR beta chain was detected a few times. What it binds is unknown. Germline V gene sequence: CDR1 SGHTA, CDR2 FQGTGA. V lost 5 bases and J lost 6, with 17 bases in between. This CDR3 region has 15 residues. The data stem from a study of post-analysis software for immune sequencing data. Study-level findings and limits: With TRBV5-6, TRBV5-1 and TRBV20-1 included, about five TRBV segments were more frequent in patients than in controls.

The library was made from cDNA and included unique molecular identifiers. TCRdb re-analysed the PCR reads in MiXCR, keeping a single row per CDR3 protein. The sample shows around 700,000 distinct CDR3 sequences, roughly three fifths of them seen only once. Sequenced input: blood. The clonotype originates from a girl aged 2 to 10 with multiple sclerosis. This chain joins TRBV7-3 and TRBJ2-1; D is possibly TRBD1 or TRBD2 (6 bases each). CDR3 in amino acids: CASSPKGGYSNEQFF. The CDR3 DNA sequence: TGTGCCAGCAGCCCAAAAGGGGGGTATTCCAATGAGCAGTTCTTC. Filled out from reference TRBV7-3 and TRBJ2-1, the complete variable domain reads GAGVSQTPSNKVTEKGKYVELRCDPISGHTALYWYRQSLGQGPEFLIYFQGTGAADDSGLPNDRFFAVRPEGSVSTLKIQRTERGDSAVYLCASSPKGGYSNEQFFGPGTRLTVL.